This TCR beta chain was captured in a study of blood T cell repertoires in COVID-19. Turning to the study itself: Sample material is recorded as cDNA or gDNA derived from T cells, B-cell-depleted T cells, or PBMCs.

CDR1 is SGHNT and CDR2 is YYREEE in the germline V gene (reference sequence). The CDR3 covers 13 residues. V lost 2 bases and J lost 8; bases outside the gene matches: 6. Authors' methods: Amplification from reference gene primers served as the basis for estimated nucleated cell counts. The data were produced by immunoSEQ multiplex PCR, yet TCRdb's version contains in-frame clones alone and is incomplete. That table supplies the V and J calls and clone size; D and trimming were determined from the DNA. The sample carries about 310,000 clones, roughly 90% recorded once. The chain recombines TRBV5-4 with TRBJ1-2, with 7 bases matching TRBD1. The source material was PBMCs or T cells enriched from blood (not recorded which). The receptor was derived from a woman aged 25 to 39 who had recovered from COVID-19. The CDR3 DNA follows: TGTGCCAGCAGCTTAAAGGGGGCGCACGGCTACACCTTC. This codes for CASSLKGAHGYTF.